This T cell receptor beta chain came from a study of blood T cell repertoires in COVID-19. Study at large: Sites in the United States, Italy and Spain provided acute and convalescent COVID-19 samples.

V was pared by 0 bases and J by 3 bases, with 6 bases of the junction left unmatched. CDR3 length equals 16 residues. The germline gives CDR1 ENHRY, CDR2 SYGVKD. Profiling relied on immunoSEQ multiplex PCR, and the TCRdb table lists in-frame clones only, not all of them. Of about 180,000 clones listed, about 90% are singletons. Specimen: peripheral blood. V and J are TRBV10-3 and TRBJ1-2, with 8 bases identical to TRBD1. This sequence originates from a man aged 40-49 years with active or convalescent COVID-19. The CDR3 reads CAISESIGTGYYGYTF. CDR3 DNA sequence: TGTGCCATCAGTGAGTCGATAGGGACAGGATACTATGGCTACACCTTC.